A selection of T cell receptor beta chains follows, all from one sample in a study of OX40 agonist ivuxolimab in advanced cancers. The method was immunoSEQ multiplex PCR; TCRdb's version includes in-frame clones alone and lacks a portion of them. The sample holds under 25,000 clones, 79% seen once. Here the sequenced sample was CD4+ or CD8+ T cells sorted from blood, taken in a trial of the OX40 agonist ivuxolimab. Receptor source: an adult with an advanced solid tumor such as melanoma, head and neck, liver or kidney cancer. CDR3s include the opening cysteine and the closing phenylalanine or tryptophan. The D gene is left open where the match is weak. The size entry is marked missing in some rows and otherwise reads once, few, many or a size class.

D,size,J,V,CDR3,DNA
-,-,TRBJ2-7,TRBV7-2,CASSLNLVDEQYF,TGTGCCAGCAGCTTAAATTTAGTGGACGAGCAGTACTTC
-,-,TRBJ2-7,TRBV11-3,CASSTRDGPYEQYF,TGTGCCAGCAGCACACGGGACGGGCCCTACGAGCAGTACTTC
TRBD1,-,TRBJ2-1,TRBV28,CASSLPGTGLYEQFF,TGTGCCAGCAGTTTACCCGGGACAGGACTGTATGAGCAGTTCTTC
-,-,TRBJ2-1,TRBV6-5,CASEGTNEQFF,TGTGCCAGCGAAGGTACGAATGAGCAGTTCTTC
-,-,TRBJ1-1,TRBV27,CASSLLGPTEAFF,TGTGCCAGCAGTTTACTGGGTCCCACTGAAGCTTTCTTT
-,-,TRBJ1-2,TRBV28,CASTYEGDFLYGYTF,TGTGCCAGCACCTATGAAGGGGACTTTCTATATGGCTACACCTTC
-,-,TRBJ1-2,TRBV28,CASSLSTYNADYGYTF,TGTGCCAGCAGCCTAAGCACCTACAACGCGGACTATGGCTACACCTTC
TRBD1,-,TRBJ2-1,TRBV29-1,CSDGQGYEQFF,TGCAGCGATGGACAGGGGTACGAGCAGTTCTTC
TRBD1,-,TRBJ1-1,TRBV2,CASGVGQGNTEAFF,TGTGCCAGCGGGGTAGGACAGGGGAACACTGAAGCTTTCTTT
-,once,TRBJ2-1,TRBV21-1,CASSRTGEVDNEQFF,TGTGCCAGCAGCAGGACAGGGGAGGTCGACAATGAGCAGTTCTTC
-,few,TRBJ1-1,TRBV5-6,CASNSPGGLTEAFF,TGTGCCAGCAACTCTCCGGGGGGCCTGACTGAAGCTTTCTTT
-,-,TRBJ2-7,TRBV19,CASSIRLFYEQYF,TGTGCCAGTAGTATCCGGCTTTTCTACGAGCAGTACTTC
TRBD2,once,TRBJ2-1,TRBV2,CASSRLAGGYNEQFF,TGTGCCAGCAGTCGACTAGCGGGGGGCTACAATGAGCAGTTCTTC
-,once,TRBJ2-3,TRBV11-2,CASSNSIISSADTQYF,TGTGCCAGCAGCAATTCGATCATCTCCAGCGCAGATACGCAGTATTTT
TRBD1,few,TRBJ2-1,TRBV10-3,CAARTGDSNEQFF,TGTGCCGCCCGGACAGGGGATTCCAATGAGCAGTTCTTC
-,once,TRBJ1-5,TRBV28,CASSSRVRLDQPQHF,TGTGCCAGCAGTTCCCGGGTCCGCCTCGATCAGCCCCAGCATTTT
-,-,TRBJ1-5,TRBV2,CASTGGERANSNQPQHF,TGTGCCAGCACCGGGGGGGAGCGCGCAAATAGCAATCAGCCCCAGCATTTT
-,-,TRBJ2-7,TRBV9,CASSVGGEFSYEQYF,TGTGCCAGCAGCGTAGGGGGGGAGTTTTCCTACGAGCAGTACTTC
-,-,TRBJ1-2,TRBV9,CASSVGTAANYGYTF,TGTGCCAGCAGCGTAGGTACAGCAGCTAACTATGGCTACACCTTC
-,-,TRBJ1-2,TRBV19,CASSPPSSLYGYTF,TGTGCCAGTAGTCCCCCATCCAGTCTGTATGGCTACACCTTC
-,-,TRBJ2-7,TRBV5-1,CASSLEEFRFQQYF,TGCGCCAGCAGCTTGGAAGAATTCAGGTTCCAGCAGTACTTC
TRBD1,-,TRBJ2-3,TRBV18,CASSQRQGTTDTQYF,TGTGCCAGCTCACAGAGACAGGGGACCACAGATACGCAGTATTTT
-,-,TRBJ1-2,TRBV27,CASSPGAGPLGYTF,TGTGCCAGCAGTCCGGGCGCAGGGCCGTTGGGCTACACCTTC
-,-,TRBJ1-5,TRBV7-2,CASSPYGALHQPQHF,TGTGCCAGCAGCCCCTACGGGGCCCTTCATCAGCCCCAGCATTTT
-,-,TRBJ2-7,TRBV6-1,CASSEGGVEQYF,TGTGCCAGCAGTGAGGGCGGGGTCGAGCAGTACTTC
TRBD1,-,TRBJ1-5,TRBV27,CASSSGQMFQPQHF,TGTGCCAGCAGTTCGGGACAGATGTTTCAGCCCCAGCATTTT
TRBD1,-,TRBJ2-1,TRBV6-1,CASSEKGPGGFYEQFF,TGTGCCAGCAGTGAAAAGGGACCAGGGGGCTTCTATGAGCAGTTCTTC
-,-,TRBJ2-7,TRBV7-2,CASSLISGSYEQYF,TGTGCCAGCAGCTTAATCAGCGGTTCCTACGAGCAGTACTTC
TRBD1,-,TRBJ2-2,TRBV12-5,CASGPFDRDDTGELFF,TGTGCTAGTGGCCCCTTCGACAGGGATGACACCGGGGAGCTGTTTTTT
TRBD1,-,TRBJ2-3,TRBV27,CASSFSTGALSTDTQYF,TGTGCCAGCAGTTTTTCAACAGGGGCCCTCAGCACAGATACGCAGTATTTT
-,-,TRBJ1-1,TRBV4-1,CASSPASGARRAFF,TGCGCCAGCAGCCCAGCGTCCGGTGCCCGGCGAGCTTTCTTT
-,medium-sized,TRBJ1-5,TRBV19,CASSAGTSQPQHF,TGTGCCAGTAGTGCCGGCACAAGCCAGCCCCAGCATTTT
-,-,TRBJ2-7,TRBV4-3,CASSLTQGYEQYF,TGCGCCAGCAGCCTCACCCAAGGCTACGAGCAGTACTTC
-,-,TRBJ1-1,TRBV4-1,CASRGPGTNTEAFF,TGCGCCAGCCGAGGGCCAGGGACGAACACTGAAGCTTTCTTT
-,-,TRBJ2-7,TRBV19,CASNEGGLSEQYF,TGTGCCAGTAATGAGGGGGGGCTGAGCGAACAGTACTTC
-,-,TRBJ2-7,TRBV7-9,CASSLAGSTEQYF,TGTGCCAGCAGCTTAGCGGGCAGCACCGAGCAGTACTTC
-,-,TRBJ1-2,TRBV9,CASSVGEGVGYGYTF,TGTGCCAGCAGCGTAGGGGAGGGGGTAGGCTATGGCTACACCTTC
-,-,TRBJ1-2,TRBV30,CAWTEGIDGYTF,TGTGCCTGGACTGAAGGGATCGATGGCTACACCTTC
-,once,TRBJ1-5,TRBV28,CASSPALRKAEDQPQHF,TGTGCCAGCAGTCCCGCATTACGGAAGGCGGAGGATCAGCCCCAGCATTTT
-,once,TRBJ1-1,TRBV19,CASRPVGALGEAFF,TGTGCCAGTAGACCAGTTGGGGCTCTGGGTGAAGCTTTCTTT
-,-,TRBJ2-2,TRBV6-1,CASSESTGELFF,TGTGCCAGCAGCGAAAGCACCGGGGAGCTGTTTTTT
TRBD1,-,TRBJ2-7,TRBV29-1,CSVEIPGQSVRQYF,TGCAGCGTTGAAATACCGGGACAGTCGGTCAGGCAGTACTTC
-,once,TRBJ2-7,TRBV27,CASSFSGGSYEQYF,TGTGCCAGCAGTTTCTCAGGCGGTTCTTACGAGCAGTACTTC
TRBD1,-,TRBJ2-7,TRBV6-4,CASSYEWDRGNEQYF,TGTGCCAGCAGTTACGAATGGGACAGGGGAAACGAGCAGTACTTC
-,-,TRBJ2-7,TRBV7-2,CASSPYEVRPFSYEQYF,TGTGCCAGCAGCCCTTACGAGGTCAGGCCTTTTTCCTACGAGCAGTACTTC
-,-,TRBJ1-5,TRBV5-4,CASSWGPLGGNQPQHF,TGTGCCAGCAGCTGGGGGCCACTTGGGGGCAATCAGCCCCAGCATTTT
-,few,TRBJ2-5,TRBV5-1,CASSLASMDTTWTQYF,TGCGCCAGCAGCTTGGCCAGTATGGACACCACTTGGACCCAGTACTTC
-,-,TRBJ2-1,TRBV6-1,CASSEAYNEQFF,TGTGCCAGCAGTGAGGCCTACAATGAGCAGTTCTTC
TRBD1,once,TRBJ1-4,TRBV5-4,CASSSPGQGYEKLFF,TGTGCCAGCAGCTCCCCGGGACAGGGTTATGAAAAACTGTTTTTT
TRBD1,-,TRBJ1-6,TRBV4-3,CASSRTGGSYNSPLHF,TGCGCCAGCAGTCGGACAGGGGGTTCCTATAATTCACCCCTCCACTTT
TRBD2,-,TRBJ2-1,TRBV7-2,CASSLGLAGRNEQFF,TGTGCCAGCAGCTTAGGACTAGCGGGGCGGAATGAGCAGTTCTTC
-,-,TRBJ1-2,TRBV6-5,CASRPGVPTYGYTF,TGTGCCAGCAGGCCGGGAGTCCCTACCTATGGCTACACCTTC
-,-,TRBJ2-2,TRBV19,CASCLEVFSHRGAVF,TGTGCCAGTTGTCTGGAGGTCTTTTCACACCGGGGAGCTGTTTTT
-,-,TRBJ1-2,TRBV6-1,CASSEGNRNYGYTF,TGTGCCAGCAGTGAAGGCAACAGAAACTATGGCTACACCTTC
-,-,TRBJ1-1,TRBV5-8,CASSSSFRDPQGLNTEAFF,TGTGCCAGCAGCTCCTCCTTCCGGGACCCTCAAGGGTTGAACACTGAAGCTTTCTTT
TRBD1,-,TRBJ2-2,TRBV28,CASSLETGGMNTGELFF,TGTGCCAGCAGTTTAGAGACAGGGGGCATGAACACCGGGGAGCTGTTTTTT
-,-,TRBJ1-1,TRBV7-8,CASSSQGRNTEAFF,TGTGCCAGCAGCTCACAGGGTAGGAACACTGAAGCTTTCTTT
TRBD1,-,TRBJ1-2,TRBV29-1,CSVEGSLDRGNVAENGYTF,TGCAGCGTTGAAGGGTCCCTTGACAGGGGGAACGTAGCGGAGAATGGCTACACCTTC
-,-,TRBJ1-5,TRBV6-1,CASSEWFSLDQPQHF,TGTGCCAGCAGTGAGTGGTTCTCCTTGGATCAGCCCCAGCATTTT